This section outlines one T cell receptor beta chain sequence together with its context. Its antigen remains unidentified. This sample is drawn from a study of T cells after yellow fever vaccination. On the study more broadly: Preparing low-cell-number fractions relied on SMART-Seq v4 Ultra Low Input.

TCRdb called the 5' RACE reads again in MiXCR, with one record for every CDR3 protein. The table has roughly 520,000 distinct CDR3 sequences, 20% to 25% seen once. J lost 10 bases, V lost 2 bases, and 4 bases had no gene match. Germline V CDR1 and CDR2: DFQATT, SNEGSKA (reference sequence). The CDR3 covers 13 residues. Whole-study results and caveats: The secondary response was weaker, and its peak arrived faster, on day 5 versus 15. After the booster, approximately 95% of CD4 and approximately 90% of CD8 primary-response clones were re-detected.

The chain employs TRBV20-1 and TRBJ1-6, with 8 bases fitting TRBD1. The material sequenced was PBMCs, taken roughly 23 days after the first yellow fever vaccination. The TCR was taken from a man between 18 and 29 years old who received the YFV17D yellow fever vaccine. The CDR3 spells CSARKDRESPLHF. The CDR3 DNA reads TGCAGTGCTAGAAAGGACAGGGAATCACCCCTCCACTTT.